The TCR beta chain described here comes from a study of blood T cell repertoires in COVID-19. Study-level background: The samples span acute and convalescent COVID-19 from the United States, Italy and Spain.

Clones were sequenced by immunoSEQ multiplex PCR, and TCRdb holds only the in-frame ones, with some missing. The sample holds some 220,000 clones, about 81% seen once. The CDR3 has 18 residues. The germline V gene encodes CDR1 MNHEY and CDR2 SMNVEV (reference sequence). J gave up 0 bases and V 2 bases, and 7 bases lay outside the gene matches. The TCR originated in a woman aged 65 to 85 with COVID-19, enrolled during active disease. This chain uses TRBV27 with TRBJ2-6, with 7 bases aligning to TRBD1. Specimen: peripheral blood. The CDR3 loop reads CASSLEGGFSSGANVLTF. CDR3 nucleotide sequence: TGTGCCAGCAGTTTAGAAGGGGGCTTTAGCTCTGGGGCCAACGTCCTGACTTTC.